The clone carrying this T cell receptor beta chain was seen at least ten times. What it binds is unknown. The data are from a study of human T cells and chemical hapten exposure. Study-wide context: How much TCR each sample yielded varied, mostly because pooled library volumes differed slightly. Study findings and constraints: In comparison with controls, expanded TCRs gave rise to a significantly larger number of large CDR3 similarity clusters.

Trimming at V came to 5 bases and at J to 7 bases, leaving 14 bases not matched to a gene. The length of the CDR3 is 16 residues. CDR1 and CDR2 from the germline V gene are MNHNY and SVGAGI (reference sequence). TCRdb reanalysed the RACE reads using MiXCR and keeps one entry per CDR3 protein. Altogether around 120,000 distinct CDR3 sequences are present, roughly 9.6% being singletons, with the ten largest covering roughly 3.3%. Time point defined: patch test 1, 2 weeks after DPC sensitization. Treatment meaning: therapeutic diphenylcyclopropenone sensitization with weekly scalp DPC. The specimen comprised whole blood, sampled in connection with sensitization to the hapten diphenylcyclopropenone (DPC). The chain uses TRBV6-6 and TRBJ1-5; 7 positions agree with TRBD1. The TCR was taken from a woman aged 40 to 50 with alopecia areata. Some clones in this sample may be carry-over from other donors' samples. Here the CDR3 DNA reads TGTGCCAGCAGTCCTTTCCGGGACAGCCGAAACCAGCCCCAGCATTTT. This translates into CASSPFRDSRNQPQHF.